This T cell receptor beta chain emerged from a study of lymphopenia after photon versus proton radiotherapy. Study-wide findings and caveats: Only patients who died were analyzed for survival; proton advantage is unproven. Oligoclonal CD8+ Temra expansion after nadir drove photon patients' diversity drop. A bigger post-nadir fall in TCR diversity correlated inversely with survival time in deceased patients. Proton therapy kept repertoires fairly stable, unlike photons, which gained effector/memory cells.

V lost 1 base and J lost 2, with 14 bases in between. In germline, CDR1 is SGHNT, CDR2 YYREEE (reference sequence). The length of the CDR3 is 16 residues. Sequenced by immunoSEQ multiplex PCR; TCRdb stores in-frame clones only, minus some. The table records around 20,000 clones, 90% to 95% of them present only once. Comment on this clone: The target antigen is unknown.

The clonotype comes from a man aged 55 to 69 with pancreatic cancer. The material sequenced was peripheral blood, taken from a patient treated with photon-based radiotherapy. This chain links TRBV5-4 with TRBJ2-3, with D perhaps matching TRBD2 (5 bases). The DNA of the CDR3 is TGTGCCAGCAGCTTGCGTTCCGACTATGACACAGATACGCAGTATTTT. This gives the protein CASSLRSDYDTDTQYF. The entire variable domain, with the rest obtained from reference TRBV5-4 and TRBJ2-3, is as follows: ETGVTQSPTHLIKTRGQQVTLRCSSQSGHNTVSWYQQALGQGPQFIFQYYREEENGRGNFPPRFSGLQFPNYSSELNVNALELDDSALYLCASSLRSDYDTDTQYFGPGTRLTVL.